Given below is one T cell receptor beta chain in context. The target antigen is unknown. At minimum, one pre-ART and two post-ART PBMC samples were obtained from each donor. Runs used v3.0 of the immunoSEQ assay and were done at survey level. The table came from immunoSEQ multiplex PCR; TCRdb's copy has only in-frame clones and leaves some out. Among around 26,000 clones listed, roughly 79% were seen once. This specimen belongs to a study of long-term antiretroviral therapy in people with HIV. In germline, CDR1 is SQVTM, CDR2 ANQGSEA. CDR3 length equals 12 residues. Trimming shortened V by 5 bases and J by 0 bases, and 8 bases separated the two germline ends. Broader study findings: Transplant-donor-level diversity was not reached after ART, though diversity increased. Against controls, HIV repertoires showed narrower ranges of CDR3 length. Collection spanned 2004 to 2017; ART regimens may be less effective than current ones.

This specimen consisted of unsorted PBMCs, obtained 1.1 years before starting antiretroviral therapy. The clonotype originates from a woman between 40 and 55 years old with HIV. The gene calls are TRBV29-1 and TRBJ2-7, with D hard to call. CDR3 in amino acids: CSVISHSYEQYF. The DNA for the CDR3 is TGCAGCGTTATTTCTCACTCCTACGAGCAGTACTTC.